This TCR beta chain was observed in a study of human thymus T cells. Study-level results: Repertoires from thymus and blood appeared to show biased V and J gene usage.

Germline V lookup: CDR1 SGHRS, CDR2 YFSETQ. The trim removed 2 bases at V and 3 bases at J, leaving 10 bases unmatched. CDR3 length: 16 amino acids. This table comes from immunoSEQ multiplex PCR, and its TCRdb copy is limited to in-frame clones, with some not included. This sample has roughly 54,000 clones, with around 94% found just once. This clone appeared once. Its antigen is as yet unknown. All available leukocytes, rather than a set cell count, yielded the blood DNA. Sequenced material: blood. This clonotype was sampled from a boy younger than two with a congenital heart defect but otherwise immunologically healthy. This chain links TRBV5-1 with TRBJ2-7; 8 bases match TRBD1. Written as DNA, the CDR3 is TGCGCCAGCAGCTTAGCTGGGCAGGGGGCGGTCTACGAGCAGTACTTC. Translated, it gives CASSLAGQGAVYEQYF.